The 11 T cell receptor beta chains below come from one sample, sequenced in a study of shared clonotypes between healthy human individuals. Profiling relied on immunoSEQ multiplex PCR, and the TCRdb table lists in-frame clones only, not all of them. The table records 2 million to 2.5 million clones, 85% to 95% of them present only once. Sample: naive CD4+ T cells from PBMCs. The sample's subset: CD45RA+ positively selected. The origin of the receptors is a man between 18 and 29 years old in good health. Some clones in this sample may be carry-over from other donors' samples.

V usage is TRBV5-1 and J usage is TRBJ2-4; a possible D gene is TRBD2 (5 bases). Germline CDR1 reads SGHRS; CDR2 reads YFSETQ. This CDR3 spans 16 amino acids. Trimming shortened V by 0 bases and J by 2 bases, and 12 bases separated the two germline ends. CDR3 DNA sequence: TGCGCCAGCAGCTTGGGGTCTAGCTCGACCAAAAACATTCAGTACTTC. It specifies CASSLGSSSTKNIQYF.

V usage is TRBV6-5 and J usage is TRBJ2-5; D might be TRBD1 or TRBD2, each matching 5 bases. The germline gives CDR1 MNHEY, CDR2 SVGAGI. The CDR3 runs 13 residues. V lost 11 bases to trimming and J lost 5 bases, with 18 bases between them. The CDR3 sequence is CASRGGGRETQYF. CDR3 coding DNA: TGTGCCTCTCGGGGTGGGGGACGGGAGACCCAGTACTTC.

The V and J genes are TRBV27 and TRBJ2-5, with D perhaps assigned TRBD1 or TRBD2 (6 bases each). Trimming cost V 6 bases and J 4 bases, with 18 bases left between them. The V gene's germline CDR1 is MNHEY and CDR2 SMNVEV (reference sequence). The CDR3 covers 15 residues. CDR3 protein: CASSPRGVYIETQYF. The CDR3 nucleotides read TGTGCCAGCAGCCCAAGGGGGGTATACATAGAGACCCAGTACTTC.

This clone was seen more than once but under ten times. The chain couples TRBV18 to TRBJ1-1; D is unresolved. Germline CDR1 KGHSH, CDR2 LQKENI. This CDR3 comprises 14 residues. The V end lost 5 bases, the J end lost 3 bases, and 13 bases lay between the germline ends. In DNA form, the CDR3 reads TGTGCCAGCTCAACCAGCGGGTGGGACACTGAAGCTTTCTTT. Translated, it gives CASSTSGWDTEAFF. The full variable domain, completed using reference TRBV18 and TRBJ1-1, is NAGVMQNPRHLVRRRGQEARLRCSPMKGHSHVYWYRQLPEEGLKFMVYLQKENIIDESGMPKERFSAEFPKEGPSILRIQQVVRGDSAAYFCASSTSGWDTEAFFGQGTRLTVV.

The chain joins TRBV6-1 to TRBJ2-5, with TRBD1 matching over 8 bases. The CDR3 extends over 13 amino acids. CDR1 is MNHNS, CDR2 SASEGT, per germline. V lost 6 bases to trimming and J lost 5 bases; unmatched junction nucleotides: 5. The DNA for the CDR3 is TGTGCCAGCAGCCAGGGGGCGACGGAGACCCAGTACTTC. Protein: CASSQGATETQYF.

The chain uses TRBV6-1 and TRBJ1-1; D is uncertain. With 0 bases removed from V and 8 bases from J, the gap between germline ends came to 10 bases. The CDR3 consists of 13 residues. In germline, CDR1 is MNHNS, CDR2 SASEGT. In nucleotides, the CDR3 is TGTGCCAGCAGTGAAGCGCTGTCAGCCGAAGCTTTCTTT. Translation gives CASSEALSAEAFF.

The CDR3 coding sequence is TGTGCCAGCAGTTACTCGGGGACAGGGCAGGGAAACATTCAGTACTTC. The encoded protein is CASSYSGTGQGNIQYF. This chain joins TRBV6-5 and TRBJ2-4; 9 bases match TRBD1. CDR1 and CDR2 from the germline V gene are MNHEY and SVGAGI. The V gene end was trimmed by 0 bases and the J gene end by 6 bases; junction bases not matched to a gene: 6. The CDR3 consists of 16 residues.

The rearrangement uses TRBV27 and TRBJ2-1; TRBD1 is a possible D gene (6 bases). V gave up 5 bases and J gave up 0 bases, with 17 bases separating them. Germline CDR1 and CDR2: MNHEY and SMNVEV (reference sequence). This CDR3 is built from 17 residues. CDR3 bases: TGTGCCAGCAGTACCGGGTGGACAGAGAACTCCTACAATGAGCAGTTCTTC. Amino acid sequence: CASSTGWTENSYNEQFF.

This chain connects TRBV28 to TRBJ1-2, with unresolved D. V gave up 3 bases and J gave up 2 bases, with 10 bases separating them. This CDR3 is built from 14 residues. Germline V CDR1 and CDR2: MDHEN, SYDVKM. CDR3 in amino acids: CASSFPTANYGYTF. The CDR3 DNA reads TGTGCCAGCAGTTTCCCAACAGCAAACTATGGCTACACCTTC.

This clone was counted only a few times. The sample carries other DNA sequences with the same CDR3. The rearrangement uses TRBV28 and TRBJ1-4; D not certain. CDR1 and CDR2 from the germline V gene are MDHEN and SYDVKM. V was trimmed by 6 bases and J by 2 bases, leaving 1 base between them. CDR3 length: 11 amino acids. CDR3 amino acids: CASSTNEKLFF. In nucleotides, the CDR3 is TGTGCCAGCAGCACTAATGAAAAACTGTTTTTT.

The chain has TRBV7-8 and TRBJ1-1; 7 positions agree with TRBD1. Germline lookup yields CDR1 SGHVS and CDR2 FQNEAQ. Trimming cost V 5 bases and J 3 bases; bases outside gene matches: 3. The CDR3 has 13 residues. This CDR3 reads CASSGTGDTEAFF. DNA for the CDR3: TGTGCCAGCAGCGGTACAGGGGACACTGAAGCTTTCTTT. Full variable domain (remainder filled in from reference TRBV7-8 and TRBJ1-1): GAGVSQSPRYKVAKRGQDVALRCDPISGHVSLFWYQQALGQGPEFLTYFQNEAQLDKSGLPSDRFFAERPEGSVSTLKIQRTQQEDSAVYLCASSGTGDTEAFFGQGTRLTVV.